These 14 T cell receptor beta chains came from one sample sequenced in a study of blood T cell repertoires in COVID-19. TCRdb's copy holds only in-frame clones and misses some; the assay was immunoSEQ multiplex PCR. The table includes about 100,000 clones, 90% to 95% detected once. The sequenced material came from peripheral blood. These receptors came from a man in his forties or fifties with acute or convalescent COVID-19.

The genes are TRBV4-1 and TRBJ2-7; 7 bases align to TRBD1. Germline CDR1 and CDR2: MGHRA and YSYEKL. CDR3 size: 15 residues. The J segment lost 4 bases and the V segment lost 0 bases, leaving 6 bases of the junction unmatched. The CDR3 loop is CASSQEGQGVYEQYF. The CDR3 DNA sequence: TGCGCCAGCAGCCAAGAAGGGCAGGGGGTTTACGAGCAGTACTTC.

This clone was picked up one time. J is TRBJ2-2 and V is TRBV5-4; D unclear. Per germline, CDR1 SGHNT and CDR2 YYREEE (reference sequence). Trimming removed 0 bases at V and 4 bases at J, with 13 bases between. The CDR3 consists of 16 residues. The CDR3 reads CASSLESAGATGELFF. The CDR3 nucleotides read TGTGCCAGCAGCTTGGAGTCCGCCGGAGCCACCGGGGAGCTGTTTTTT.

The genes are TRBV28 and TRBJ1-4; D may be TRBD1 (5 bases). The length of the CDR3 is 14 residues. Germline CDR1 MDHEN, CDR2 SYDVKM. The V end lost 2 bases, the J end lost 10 bases, and 14 bases lay between the germline ends. For the CDR3, the DNA is TGTGCCAGCAGTTTAGGTGGGGGGGTTGGAAAACTGTTTTTT. This codes for CASSLGGGVGKLFF.

The CDR3 protein is CASSRRSGDTDTQYF. Here the CDR3 DNA reads TGTGCCAGCTCGCGCAGAAGCGGGGACACAGATACGCAGTATTTT. The V and J genes are TRBV18 and TRBJ2-3; 7 bases match TRBD2. The germline V gene encodes CDR1 KGHSH and CDR2 LQKENI. CDR3 length: 15 amino acids. V shed 6 bases and J 2 bases; nucleotides not matched to a gene: 8.

The CDR3 bases are TGTGCCATCAGTGGATGGGGGACAGGGGGTCAGCCCCAGCATTTT. Translation: CAISGWGTGGQPQHF. The gene calls are TRBV10-3 and TRBJ1-5, with 11 bases identical to TRBD1. The germline CDR1 and CDR2 sequences are ENHRY and SYGVKD. The V gene end was trimmed by 4 bases and the J gene end by 6 bases; junction bases not matched to a gene: 5. CDR3 length equals 15 residues.

The chain joins TRBV7-9 to TRBJ1-1; a possible D gene is TRBD1 (6 bases). Germline values: CDR1 SEHNR, CDR2 FQNEAQ (reference sequence). This CDR3 spans 14 amino acids. V lost 7 bases and J lost 4, with 16 bases in between. The DNA of the CDR3 is TGTGCCAGCACCAGAACAGGGTCGGCCACTGAAGCTTTCTTT. Encoded protein: CASTRTGSATEAFF.

The chain recombines TRBV7-3 with TRBJ1-5, with TRBD1 identical over 9 bases. This CDR3 has 14 residues. Trimming took 4 bases from V and 5 from J; bases not matched to a gene: 3. Germline CDR1 SGHTA, CDR2 FQGTGA. CDR3 loop: CASSSDRGDQPQHF. CDR3 bases: TGTGCCAGCAGCTCGGACAGGGGAGATCAGCCCCAGCATTTT.

This rearrangement joins TRBV19 to TRBJ1-2, with 10 bases matching TRBD1. Germline V gene sequence: CDR1 LNHDA, CDR2 SQIVND (reference sequence). CDR3 length: 14 amino acids. V gave up 3 bases and J gave up 8 bases; unmatched junction bases: 6. The CDR3 protein is CASSMGDRGSGYTF. CDR3 sequence (DNA): TGTGCCAGTAGTATGGGGGACAGGGGTAGCGGCTACACCTTC.

This clone showed up just a few times. J is TRBJ1-2 and V is TRBV19; D gene ambiguous. CDR1 is LNHDA, CDR2 SQIVND, per germline (reference sequence). Trimming took 6 bases from V and 8 from J, leaving 16 bases between them. The CDR3 runs to 13 residues. The CDR3 loop reads CASSQLDREGYTF. As DNA, the CDR3 is TGTGCCAGTAGCCAACTCGATCGGGAGGGCTACACCTTC.

This clone was seen a handful of times. The chain joins TRBV7-2 to TRBJ2-5; tentatively, D is TRBD2 (6 bases). V was shortened by 3 bases and J by 5 bases, with 10 bases between the two germline ends. CDR1 SGHTA and CDR2 FQGNSA come from the germline V gene. The CDR3 has 13 amino acids. The CDR3 bases are TGTGCCAGCAGCTTGACTAGTTTGGAGACCCAGTACTTC. Translation gives CASSLTSLETQYF.

The chain combines TRBV4-1 with TRBJ1-5; the D is unclear. The V gene lost 0 bases and the J gene lost 6 bases, with 6 bases spanning the gap. CDR3 length: 13 residues. The V gene's germline CDR1 is MGHRA and CDR2 YSYEKL. The CDR3 loop is CASSQDPGQPQHF. CDR3 nucleotide sequence: TGCGCCAGCAGCCAAGACCCGGGTCAGCCCCAGCATTTT.

The J gene is TRBJ2-7, the V gene TRBV6-2 or TRBV6-3; possibly TRBD2 for D (6 bases). The CDR3 has 14 residues. V lost 6 bases and J lost 3, with 15 bases in between. Germline V CDR1 and CDR2: MNHEY, SVGEGT. CDR3 protein: CASSPTRWGYEQYF. CDR3 in DNA: TGTGCCAGCAGCCCGACTAGGTGGGGCTACGAGCAGTACTTC.

The chain is built from TRBV18 and TRBJ1-2; possibly TRBD1 for D (6 bases). This CDR3 region has 16 residues. Trimming left V 5 bases short and J 1 base short, with 17 bases between. From germline, CDR1 is KGHSH and CDR2 LQKENI. The CDR3 DNA reads TGTGCCAGCTCATCACAGACAGGCCGCGTTAACTATGGCTACACCTTC. This translates into CASSSQTGRVNYGYTF.

Here the CDR3 reads CASQDRGGSIWNQPQHF. Here the CDR3 DNA reads TGTGCCAGCCAGGACCGTGGGGGCAGCATATGGAATCAGCCCCAGCATTTT. This rearrangement joins TRBV27 to TRBJ1-5; D may be TRBD1 (6 bases). CDR1 is MNHEY and CDR2 is SMNVEV in the germline V gene (reference sequence). This CDR3 spans 17 amino acids. V was pared by 8 bases and J by 4 bases, with 24 bases between.